This TCR beta chain was identified in a study of identical twins. Overall study results and limits: Twins showed weaker excess sharing in their beta out-of-frame sequences.

A template switching step contributed a universal primer site, while unique molecular identifiers were present in the cDNA. One entry per CDR3 protein results from TCRdb running MiXCR on the 5' RACE reads. The sample includes a few hundred thousand distinct CDR3 sequences, 6.5% to 8% of them seen just once. This clonotype has a handful of counts. Its specificity is not known. This CDR3 has 14 amino acids. The V end was cut by 7 bases, the J end by 5 bases, with 15 bases between. These sequences were also reported in another study, on T cells expressing NK-cell markers. This second study notes: TCR beta repertoires came from sorted CD3+CD56+NKG2C+, CD3+CD56+NKG2C- and CD3+CD56-NKG2C+ T cells. Evidence did not settle whether expanded NKG2C+ T cell clones targeted HCMV.

This chain uses TRBV12-3 or TRBV12-4 with TRBJ2-1; D tentatively reads TRBD1 or TRBD2 (6 bases each). What was sequenced was CD8+ T cells sorted from blood. The TCR originated in a young woman in good health. In nucleotides, the CDR3 is TGTGCCAGCACCGCCGCGGGACAAAACAATGAGCAGTTCTTC. It codes for CASTAAGQNNEQFF.